The TCR beta chain under discussion was sequenced for a study of OX40 agonist ivuxolimab in advanced cancers. Study as a whole: Patients were treated with intravenous ivuxolimab, dosed at 0.01 to 10 mg/kg and infused every 2 weeks. The study enrolled dose-escalation patients with hepatocellular carcinoma, melanoma, renal cell or head and neck cancer.

As concerns this clone: The antigen is undetermined.

This CDR3 contains 15 residues. The germline gives CDR1 SGHNT, CDR2 YYREEE (reference sequence). Trimming removed 0 bases from V and 1 base from J, with 10 bases in between. Study results and limitations: There were also nonresponders showing low normalized T-cell clonal expansion. Compared with CD4+, CD8+ T cells on average had more expanded clones.

The method was immunoSEQ multiplex PCR; TCRdb's version includes in-frame clones alone and lacks a portion of them. The repertoire includes tens of thousands of clones, approximately 78% of them detected once, and more than 5.5% sits in the top ten. The rearrangement links TRBV5-4 to TRBJ2-5; D is unclear. The source is an adult with an advanced solid tumor such as melanoma, head and neck, liver or kidney cancer. The material was CD4+ or CD8+ T cells sorted from blood, obtained in a trial of the OX40 agonist ivuxolimab. This chain's CDR3 is CASSLGLGAQETQYF. CDR3 coding DNA: TGTGCCAGCAGCTTGGGGTTAGGAGCCCAAGAGACCCAGTACTTC.